One sample yielded the 30 T cell receptor beta chains listed below, sequenced in a study of shared clonotypes between healthy human individuals. The repertoire was sequenced with immunoSEQ multiplex PCR; TCRdb's copy has only in-frame clones and lacks some. Seen here are about 470,000 clones, 75% to 85% observed once, and the top ten hold 13%. The sequenced sample was PBMCs. These receptors came from a woman between 35 and 50 years old in good health. Some clones in this sample may be carry-over from other donors' samples.

This clone showed up many times. The V gene is TRBV5-6, the J gene TRBJ2-7, with D possibly being TRBD1 or TRBD2 (5 bases each). Germline CDR1 SGHDT, CDR2 YYEEEE. Between the trimmed V and J ends, which lost 4 bases and 2 bases, there was a span of 19 bases. This CDR3 comprises 16 residues. CDR3 loop: CASSEDPGTVTYEQYF. The CDR3 DNA is TGTGCCAGCAGCGAGGATCCCGGGACGGTTACCTACGAGCAGTACTTC.

The chain uses TRBV9 and TRBJ1-1; tentative D call: TRBD1 (5 bases). The CDR3 length is 15 residues. Looked up from germline, CDR1 is SGDLS and CDR2 is YYNGEE. V shed 0 bases and J shed 3 bases, with 12 bases lying between them. The CDR3 spells CASSVVTDIDTEAFF. In DNA, the CDR3 is TGTGCCAGCAGCGTAGTAACGGACATCGACACTGAAGCTTTCTTT.

The V call is TRBV29-1, the J call TRBJ2-3; TRBD2 aligns across 11 bases. V shed 2 bases, J shed 2 bases, and the junction held 6 bases outside the gene matches. The CDR3 is 16 residues long. In germline, CDR1 is SQVTM, CDR2 ANQGSEA. As DNA, the CDR3 is TGCAGCGTTGAATCTAGCGGGAGGCTTTCCACAGATACGCAGTATTTT. Translating it yields CSVESSGRLSTDTQYF.

V is TRBV4-1 and J is TRBJ2-1, with TRBD2 identical over 12 bases. The junction had 6 bases not matched to a gene; V was cut back by 1 base and J by 5 bases. Germline V gene lookup returns CDR1 MGHRA and CDR2 YSYEKL. The CDR3 contains 17 residues. The CDR3 loop is CASSQVGLAGFNNEQFF. The CDR3 bases are TGCGCCAGCAGCCAAGTTGGACTAGCGGGATTCAACAATGAGCAGTTCTTC.

Comment on this clone: Being one base from a much bigger clone, this may be a read error. This chain links TRBV6-1 with TRBJ1-3; D is unresolved. The CDR3 spans 15 residues. Per the germline V gene, CDR1 is MNHNS and CDR2 is SASEGT. The CDR3 loop reads CASRPIWGFGSTIYF. CDR3 bases: TGTGCCAGCAGACCCATATGGGGTTTTGGAAGCACCATATATTTT.

The chain couples TRBV5-4 to TRBJ1-2; TRBD1 is a possible D gene (5 bases). Per germline, CDR1 SGHNT and CDR2 YYREEE (reference sequence). V gave up 0 bases and J gave up 8 bases, with 11 bases separating them. The CDR3 spans 13 residues. CDR3 DNA: TGTGCCAGCAGCTTGGAAGGGGTGACGGGCTACACCTTC. Its protein product is CASSLEGVTGYTF.

V is TRBV7-3 and J is TRBJ1-5; perhaps TRBD1 as D (5 bases). This CDR3 comprises 16 residues. Germline V CDR1 and CDR2: SGHTA, FQGTGA. V lost 7 bases and J lost 6, with 22 bases in between. The CDR3 loop reads CASTAWRLVGGQPQHF. The CDR3 nucleotides are TGTGCCAGCACCGCCTGGAGGTTAGTGGGGGGTCAGCCCCAGCATTTT.

The genes are TRBV5-6 and TRBJ1-2, with D hard to call. The CDR3 has 17 residues. Germline V gives CDR1 SGHDT, CDR2 YYEEEE. The V end was cut by 0 bases, the J end by 0 bases, with 15 bases between. CDR3 in DNA: TGTGCCAGCAGCTTGGTCGAAAATTCTCAAACTAACTATGGCTACACCTTC. Its translation is CASSLVENSQTNYGYTF.

The gene calls are TRBV5-4 and TRBJ2-3; D is unclear. Germline CDR1 reads SGHNT; CDR2 reads YYREEE (reference sequence). This CDR3 has 13 amino acids. The V end lost 2 bases, the J end lost 8 bases, and 12 bases lay between the germline ends. The CDR3 DNA reads TGTGCCAGCAGCTTATTTGGTCCTGGTACGCAGTATTTT. Translated: CASSLFGPGTQYF. The full variable domain, its missing parts supplied by reference TRBV5-4 and TRBJ2-3, is ETGVTQSPTHLIKTRGQQVTLRCSSQSGHNTVSWYQQALGQGPQFIFQYYREEENGRGNFPPRFSGLQFPNYSSELNVNALELDDSALYLCASSLFGPGTQYFGPGTRLTVL.

V usage is TRBV7-9 and J usage is TRBJ2-6; D is undetermined. Trimming pared 1 base from V and 1 base from J, leaving 8 bases between. CDR1 is SEHNR, CDR2 FQNEAQ, per germline (reference sequence). This CDR3 is built from 16 residues. CDR3 in DNA: TGTGCCAGCAGCTTAGTGGTAGGGTCTGGGGCCAACGTCCTGACTTTC. Protein product: CASSLVVGSGANVLTF. The full variable domain, its missing parts supplied by reference TRBV7-9 and TRBJ2-6, is DTGVSQNPRHKITKRGQNVTFRCDPISEHNRLYWYRQTLGQGPEFLTYFQNEAQLEKSRLLSDRFSAERPKGSFSTLEIQRTEQGDSAMYLCASSLVVGSGANVLTFGAGSRLTVL.

The CDR3 spells CASSQAPGASNVLTF. The CDR3 nucleotides are TGCGCCAGCAGCCAGGCCCCAGGGGCGAGCAACGTCCTGACTTTC. The rearrangement uses TRBV4-3 and TRBJ2-6; possibly TRBD1 for D (6 bases). The CDR3 length is 15 residues. Germline CDR1 is LGHNA and CDR2 is YSLEER. The germline V and J ends were trimmed by 3 bases and 9 bases, with 15 bases remaining between them.

This clone was seen once. V is TRBV7-9 and J is TRBJ1-1, with 7 bases lining up with TRBD1. CDR1 is SEHNR and CDR2 is FQNEAQ in the germline V gene (reference sequence). CDR3 length: 14 residues. Unmatched junction bases numbered 9, after V lost 4 bases and J lost 7 bases. The CDR3 DNA reads as TGTGCCAGCAGCTCGACAGAGGGGGCAGGTGAAGCTTTCTTT. This codes for CASSSTEGAGEAFF.

This clone has ten or more counts. The chain carries TRBV28 and TRBJ2-7; 13 bases line up with TRBD2. The CDR3 loop spans 16 amino acids. The germline gives CDR1 MDHEN, CDR2 SYDVKM. J gave up 2 bases and V 5 bases, and 6 bases lay outside the gene matches. The CDR3 bases are TGTGCCAGCAGTCCCGCCGGGACTAGCGGGGCCTACGAGCAGTACTTC. Its translation: CASSPAGTSGAYEQYF.

The V call is TRBV28, the J call TRBJ2-1; TRBD2 aligns across 7 bases. Trimming at V came to 3 bases and at J to 4 bases, leaving 9 bases not matched to a gene. This CDR3 comprises 16 residues. Germline loops: CDR1 MDHEN, CDR2 SYDVKM. For the CDR3, the DNA is TGTGCCAGCAGTTTTAGAGCGGGGTCCCCTTACAATGAGCAGTTCTTC. This translates into CASSFRAGSPYNEQFF.

A word on this clone: Other nucleotide sequences in the sample specify the same CDR3. The chain combines TRBV18 with TRBJ2-7, with D perhaps matching TRBD1 or TRBD2 (5 bases each). This CDR3 has 14 residues. Germline CDR1 is KGHSH and CDR2 is LQKENI. Trimming took off 0 bases at V and 2 bases at J, with 8 bases between the two ends. The CDR3 here is CASSPPGVPYEQYF. The DNA of the CDR3 is TGTGCCAGCTCACCACCGGGGGTGCCCTACGAGCAGTACTTC. Full variable domain (remainder filled in from reference TRBV18 and TRBJ2-7): NAGVMQNPRHLVRRRGQEARLRCSPMKGHSHVYWYRQLPEEGLKFMVYLQKENIIDESGMPKERFSAEFPKEGPSILRIQQVVRGDSAAYFCASSPPGVPYEQYFGPGTRLTVT.

The chain is built from TRBV12-5 and TRBJ1-5, with D possibly being TRBD1 (5 bases). V gave up 9 bases and J gave up 0 bases, with 12 bases separating them. Per germline, CDR1 LGHNT and CDR2 FRNRAP. There are 14 residues in the CDR3. CDR3 region: CASSGTPSNQPQHF. CDR3 nucleotide sequence: TGTGCTAGCTCAGGGACGCCTAGCAATCAGCCCCAGCATTTT.

The CDR3 loop is CASRDGQRNTGELFF. The CDR3 DNA reads TGTGCCAGCAGGGACGGACAGAGAAACACCGGGGAGCTGTTTTTT. The rearrangement links TRBV6-5 to TRBJ2-2; tentatively, D is TRBD1 (6 bases). This CDR3 spans 15 amino acids. CDR1 and CDR2 (germline): MNHEY, SVGAGI. Trimming took off 6 bases at V and 2 bases at J, with 13 bases between the two ends.

As for this clone: Other DNA sequences from this sample encode an identical CDR3 as well. J is TRBJ2-7 and V is TRBV9; TRBD1 aligns across 7 bases. Germline CDR1 is SGDLS and CDR2 is YYNGEE. The V and J ends lost 1 base and 2 bases, in that order; junction bases with no gene match: 6. The CDR3 runs to 15 residues. This CDR3 reads CASSVTRDSPYEQYF. In DNA, the CDR3 is TGTGCCAGCAGCGTAACCCGGGACAGCCCCTACGAGCAGTACTTC.

In its sample, this clone was seen once. CDR3 nucleotide sequence: TGTGCCAGCAGCTCTTCCGGACAGGTATATCAGCCCCAGCATTTT. Translating it yields CASSSSGQVYQPQHF. The chain uses TRBV5-4 and TRBJ1-5, with 7 bases lining up with TRBD1. The CDR3 sequence is 15 residues long. CDR1 and CDR2 (germline): SGHNT, YYREEE (reference sequence). V was clipped by 3 bases and J by 5 bases; unmatched bases: 8.

This chain links TRBV5-1 with TRBJ2-1, with 12 bases matching TRBD2. Losses at the gene ends were 1 base for V and 8 bases for J; bases not matched to a gene: 7. Germline CDR1 reads SGHRS; CDR2 reads YFSETQ. This CDR3 region has 16 residues. CDR3 bases: TGCGCCAGCAGCTTGCAGACTAGCGGGAGTGGGCATGAGCAGTTCTTC. It specifies CASSLQTSGSGHEQFF.

The chain recombines TRBV9 with TRBJ2-3; D unresolved. With 0 bases removed from V and 7 bases from J, the gap between germline ends came to 12 bases. The CDR3 length is 14 residues. The germline CDR1 and CDR2 sequences are SGDLS and YYNGEE. This CDR3 reads CASSVEVVAHTQYF. DNA for the CDR3: TGTGCCAGCAGCGTAGAGGTGGTAGCCCATACGCAGTATTTT.

The CDR3 sequence is CSVEDPGRDLSEQYF. In nucleotides, the CDR3 is TGCAGCGTTGAAGATCCGGGCAGGGACCTTTCCGAGCAGTACTTC. V gene TRBV29-1 combines with J gene TRBJ2-7; D is perhaps TRBD1 or TRBD2 (5 bases each). V lost 0 bases and J 6 bases, leaving 18 bases between the germline ends. The CDR3 has 15 residues. From germline, CDR1 is SQVTM and CDR2 ANQGSEA.

For this clone: One end of the junction is discordant with germline, which a read error may explain. Other DNA sequences in this sample translate to the same CDR3. The rearrangement links TRBV19 to TRBJ2-6, with D perhaps TRBD2 (6 bases). The CDR3 runs to 15 residues. Germline V gene lookup returns CDR1 LNHDA and CDR2 SQIVND (reference sequence). Here the CDR3 DNA reads TGTGCCAGTAGTCCCCGGGGGTCTGGGGCCAACGTCCTGACCTTC. Its protein is CASSPRGSGANVLTF.

V gene TRBV5-4 combines with J gene TRBJ1-4, with a possible D match to TRBD1 (5 bases). The CDR3 is 15 residues long. The germline V gene has CDR1 SGHNT and CDR2 YYREEE (reference sequence). The V end was cut by 0 bases, the J end by 3 bases, with 9 bases between. The CDR3 DNA is TGTGCCAGCAGCTTGGCGGGGGTCTCTAATGAAAAACTGTTTTTT. This codes for CASSLAGVSNEKLFF.

The chain combines TRBV25-1 with TRBJ2-7; D may be TRBD1 (6 bases). Per the germline V gene, CDR1 is MGHDK and CDR2 is SYGVNS. V lost 2 bases and J lost 4, with 12 bases in between. This CDR3 comprises 14 residues. The DNA of the CDR3 is TGTGCCAGCAGTGAACAGGGGAGTCGGTACGAGCAGTACTTC. It translates to CASSEQGSRYEQYF.

The chain employs TRBV9 and TRBJ2-1; TRBD2 matches at 11 bases. J gave up 8 bases and V 0 bases, and 7 bases lay outside the gene matches. CDR3 size: 16 residues. Germline loops: CDR1 SGDLS, CDR2 YYNGEE. The DNA for the CDR3 is TGTGCCAGCAGCGTAGTCGTACTAGCGGGAGTGCATGAGCAGTTCTTC. This translates into CASSVVVLAGVHEQFF.

V usage is TRBV4-2 and J usage is TRBJ1-3; tentative D call: TRBD1 (6 bases). The germline gives CDR1 LGHNA, CDR2 YNFKEQ. The CDR3 has 16 residues. The V end was cut by 10 bases, the J end by 0 bases, with 19 bases between. Here the CDR3 DNA reads TGTGCCACCCCTTCACAGGGAGATAGCTCTGGAAACACCATATATTTT. Its protein is CATPSQGDSSGNTIYF.

CDR3 sequence: CASSVGGLAGVAETQYF. The CDR3 coding sequence is TGTGCCAGCAGCGTAGGAGGACTAGCGGGAGTCGCGGAAACGCAGTATTTT. V usage is TRBV9 and J usage is TRBJ2-3; 13 bases are shared with TRBD2. V lost 0 bases to trimming and J lost 9 bases; unmatched junction nucleotides: 10. Germline lookup yields CDR1 SGDLS and CDR2 YYNGEE. This CDR3 is 17 amino acids long.

CDR3 coding DNA: TGTGCCAGCAGCTTAGATGGTGGACTAGCGGGTCCGTACTACGAGCAGTACTTC. Protein sequence: CASSLDGGLAGPYYEQYF. The chain combines TRBV7-9 with TRBJ2-7; 11 nucleotides line up with TRBD2. CDR3 size: 18 residues. Germline trimming cut 1 base from V and 3 bases from J; bases unmatched to any gene: 11. Per the germline V gene, CDR1 is SEHNR and CDR2 is FQNEAQ (reference sequence).

The V gene is TRBV5-5, the J gene TRBJ2-7; D may be TRBD1 or TRBD2 (5 bases each). CDR3 length: 16 amino acids. CDR1 is SGHKS, CDR2 YYEKEE, per germline (reference sequence). V lost 0 bases to trimming and J lost 0 bases, with 13 bases between them. This CDR3 is CASSLAGAAYSYEQYF. The CDR3 region has the DNA TGTGCCAGCAGCTTGGCCGGGGCGGCGTACTCCTACGAGCAGTACTTC.